This TCR beta chain was captured by sequencing in a study of blood T cells in healthy people across ages. Study background: Per two T cells, about one barcoded beta molecule was captured through template switching.

Peripheral blood from each donor was collected in a volume of roughly 9.8 milliliters. Primers used in a second PCR of roughly 6 to 12 cycles were a sample-barcoded 5' primer and a J-beta primer mix. TCRdb independently ran MiXCR on the 5' RACE reads; one entry per CDR3 protein. The sample carries 1,300,000 or so distinct CDR3 sequences, 55% to 75% recorded once. This clonotype was recorded once. Sequencing was performed on blood. This receptor was obtained from a man aged 18 to 30 in good health.

CDR3 nucleotide sequence: TGTGCCACCGGGGAGGGAAATGAGCAGTTCTTC. Encoded protein: CATGEGNEQFF. This rearrangement joins TRBV24-1 to TRBJ2-1, with 7 bases matching TRBD2. This CDR3 is built from 11 residues. Germline assignment: CDR1 KGHDR and CDR2 SFDVKD. V was pared by 9 bases and J by 7 bases, with 2 bases of the junction left unmatched.